These 8 T cell receptor beta chains share one sample of origin, sequenced in a study of ipilimumab plus nivolumab after autologous stem cell transplantation. Only in-frame clones appear in the TCRdb table, and some are missing; sequencing was by immunoSEQ multiplex PCR. The sample has 20,000 to 30,000 clones; about 86% are singletons. The specimen comprised PBMCs, sampled in a trial of ipilimumab plus nivolumab as post-transplant consolidation. These receptors were obtained from a male donor with diffuse large B-cell lymphoma.

This chain uses TRBV18 with TRBJ1-5; tentative D call: TRBD1 (6 bases). The CDR3 totals 12 residues. Trimming pared 4 bases from V and 7 bases from J, leaving 8 bases between. Per the germline V gene, CDR1 is KGHSH and CDR2 is LQKENI. The CDR3 nucleotides are TGTGCCAGCTCACTGGGGGCCCAGCCCCAGCATTTT. Its protein product is CASSLGAQPQHF.

This clone qualifies as medium-sized. This chain uses TRBV18 with TRBJ1-3; tentatively, D is TRBD1 (6 bases). Trimming left V 6 bases short and J 3 bases short, with 12 bases between. The germline V gene encodes CDR1 KGHSH and CDR2 LQKENI. The CDR3 length is 14 residues. CDR3 protein: CASSQDRSGNTIYF. DNA of the CDR3: TGTGCCAGCTCCCAAGACAGGAGTGGAAACACCATATATTTT.

This chain uses TRBV28 with TRBJ1-3; D is perhaps TRBD1 (5 bases). This CDR3 has 12 residues. Germline lookup yields CDR1 MDHEN and CDR2 SYDVKM. V was pared by 8 bases and J by 9 bases, with 14 bases between. The DNA for the CDR3 is TGTGCCAGCGGATCAACGGGGCGCACCATATATTTT. Its protein is CASGSTGRTIYF.

V usage is TRBV28 and J usage is TRBJ1-1, with 8 nucleotides matching TRBD1. Germline V gene lookup returns CDR1 MDHEN and CDR2 SYDVKM. This CDR3 is built from 13 residues. Losses at the gene ends were 7 bases for V and 5 bases for J; bases not matched to a gene: 6. CDR3 DNA: TGTGCCAGCAAGGGCAGGGGGCGGACTGAAGCTTTCTTT. Amino acids: CASKGRGRTEAFF.

The CDR3, as DNA: TGCAGCGCAAAGTACGACCCGAGCACCGGGGAGCTGTTTTTT. Its translation is CSAKYDPSTGELFF. The rearrangement uses TRBV29-1 and TRBJ2-2; D is uncertain. Germline V CDR1 and CDR2: SQVTM, ANQGSEA. The CDR3 spans 14 residues. The V gene lost 7 bases and the J gene lost 4 bases, with 16 bases spanning the gap.

This chain links TRBV9 with TRBJ2-7; 10 bases agree with TRBD1. The junction had 9 bases not matched to a gene; V was cut back by 4 bases and J by 2 bases. The CDR3 consists of 16 residues. The germline CDR1 and CDR2 sequences are SGDLS and YYNGEE. The CDR3 is CASSLRGTGVTYEQYF. The CDR3 DNA reads TGTGCCAGCAGCCTCAGGGGGACAGGGGTAACCTACGAGCAGTACTTC.

This sequence joins TRBV19 and TRBJ1-1; D not resolved. Germline V gene data show CDR1 as LNHDA and CDR2 as SQIVND (reference sequence). The V end was cut by 4 bases, the J end by 0 bases, with 9 bases between. The CDR3 is made up of 14 amino acids. The CDR3 region is CASSKWTVNTEAFF. As DNA, the CDR3 is TGTGCCAGTAGTAAATGGACCGTGAACACTGAAGCTTTCTTT.

This CDR3 reads CASSPRLTEGYGYTF. CDR3 sequence (DNA): TGTGCCAGCTCACCACGGTTGACCGAGGGGTATGGCTACACCTTC. J is TRBJ1-2 and V is TRBV18; D might be TRBD1 (5 bases). Trimming shortened V by 1 base and J by 5 bases, and 14 bases separated the two germline ends. The CDR3 extends over 15 amino acids. Germline V CDR1 and CDR2: KGHSH, LQKENI.